A single TCR beta chain is shown here with its context. Its antigen is unidentified. With 2 bases clipped from V and 3 bases from J, the junction kept 6 bases outside the gene matches. Germline assignment: CDR1 SGHNT and CDR2 YENEEA. The CDR3 spans 15 residues. This sample is part of a study of cytomegalovirus exposure and HLA in healthy donors. Study outcomes and limitations: Whilst most TCR sequences proved rare, a subset of public TCRs occurred across many donors. Presence/absence analyses assumed roughly uniform sequencing depth across donors, which may not hold. Follow-up analysis later connected one missense variant in DCLRE1C with trimming of TCR beta V- and J-genes.

Primers: 60 Vbeta forward and 13 Jbeta reverse. TCRdb's copy holds only in-frame clones and misses some; the assay was immunoSEQ multiplex PCR. The table records about 210,000 clones, 82% of them present only once. Sequenced sample: PBMCs. This TCR was recovered from a man aged 35-49 years in good health and CMV-seropositive. The chain combines TRBV11-3 with TRBJ1-2, with 7 bases that match TRBD1. CDR3 nucleotides: TGTGCCAGCAGCTTAAAACAGGGGATACACTATGGCTACACCTTC. Translated: CASSLKQGIHYGYTF.